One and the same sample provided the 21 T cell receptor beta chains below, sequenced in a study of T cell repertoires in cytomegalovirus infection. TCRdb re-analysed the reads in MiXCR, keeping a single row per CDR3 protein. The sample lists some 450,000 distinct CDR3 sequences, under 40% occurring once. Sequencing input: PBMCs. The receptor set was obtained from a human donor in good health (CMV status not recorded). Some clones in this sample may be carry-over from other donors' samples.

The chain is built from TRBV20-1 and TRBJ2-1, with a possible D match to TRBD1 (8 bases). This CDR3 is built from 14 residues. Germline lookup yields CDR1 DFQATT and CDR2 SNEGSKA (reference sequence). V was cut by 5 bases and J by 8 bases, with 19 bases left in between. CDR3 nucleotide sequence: TGCAGTGCTGAAGACAGGGGAGGGCCCGATGAGCAGTTCTTC. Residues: CSAEDRGGPDEQFF.

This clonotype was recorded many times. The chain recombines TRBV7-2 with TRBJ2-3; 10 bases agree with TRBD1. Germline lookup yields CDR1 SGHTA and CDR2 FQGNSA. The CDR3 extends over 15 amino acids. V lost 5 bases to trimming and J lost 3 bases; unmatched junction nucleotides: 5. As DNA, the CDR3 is TGTGCCAGCAGCACCGGACAGGGGGGAACAGATACGCAGTATTTT. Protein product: CASSTGQGGTDTQYF.

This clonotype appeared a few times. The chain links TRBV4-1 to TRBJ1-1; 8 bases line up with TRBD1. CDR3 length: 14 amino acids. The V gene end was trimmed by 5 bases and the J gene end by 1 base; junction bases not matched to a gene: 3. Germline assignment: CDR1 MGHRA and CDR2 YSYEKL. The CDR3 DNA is TGCGCCAGCAGCGAGGACAGGGCGAACACTGAAGCTTTCTTT. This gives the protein CASSEDRANTEAFF.

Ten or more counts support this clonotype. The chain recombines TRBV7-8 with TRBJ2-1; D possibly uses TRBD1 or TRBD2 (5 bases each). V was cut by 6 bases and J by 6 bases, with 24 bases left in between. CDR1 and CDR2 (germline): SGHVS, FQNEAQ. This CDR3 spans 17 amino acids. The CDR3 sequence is CASSYQGWGLTPNEQFF. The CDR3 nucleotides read TGTGCCAGCAGTTACCAAGGATGGGGGTTAACACCCAATGAGCAGTTCTTC.

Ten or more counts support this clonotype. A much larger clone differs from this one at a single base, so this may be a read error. This CDR3 reads CASSIGNTEAFF. The CDR3, as DNA: TGTGCCAGCAGCATAGGGAACACTGAAGCTTTCTTT. The chain uses TRBV19 and TRBJ1-1; no clear D. V was cut by 9 bases and J by 1 base, with 9 bases left in between. This CDR3 spans 12 amino acids. Per germline, CDR1 LNHDA and CDR2 SQIVND (reference sequence).

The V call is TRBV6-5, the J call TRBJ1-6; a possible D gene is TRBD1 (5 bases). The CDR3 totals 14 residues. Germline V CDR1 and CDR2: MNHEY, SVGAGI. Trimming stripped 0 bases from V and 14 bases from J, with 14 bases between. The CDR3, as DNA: TGTGCCAGCAGTTACTCGTTGGCCTCAGGGACCCTCCACTTT. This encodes CASSYSLASGTLHF.

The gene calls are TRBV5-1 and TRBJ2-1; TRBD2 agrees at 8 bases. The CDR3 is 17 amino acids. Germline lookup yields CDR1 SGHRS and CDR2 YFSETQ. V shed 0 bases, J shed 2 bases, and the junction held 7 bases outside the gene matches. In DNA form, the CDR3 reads TGCGCCAGCAGCTTGGCCTCTACGGGGGGGCCCTACAATGAGCAGTTCTTC. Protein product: CASSLASTGGPYNEQFF.

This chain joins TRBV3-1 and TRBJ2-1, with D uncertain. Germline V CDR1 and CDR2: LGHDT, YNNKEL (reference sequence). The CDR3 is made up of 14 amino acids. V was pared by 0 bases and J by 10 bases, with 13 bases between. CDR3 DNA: TGTGCCAGCAGCCAAGAAGTTCACTCGAACGAGCAGTTCTTC. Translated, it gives CASSQEVHSNEQFF.

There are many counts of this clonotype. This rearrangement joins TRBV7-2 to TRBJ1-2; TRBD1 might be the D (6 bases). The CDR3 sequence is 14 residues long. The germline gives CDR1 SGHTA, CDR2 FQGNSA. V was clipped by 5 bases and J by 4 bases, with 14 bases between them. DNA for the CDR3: TGTGCCAGCAGCCCTAAAACAGGGACCTATGGCTACACCTTC. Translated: CASSPKTGTYGYTF.

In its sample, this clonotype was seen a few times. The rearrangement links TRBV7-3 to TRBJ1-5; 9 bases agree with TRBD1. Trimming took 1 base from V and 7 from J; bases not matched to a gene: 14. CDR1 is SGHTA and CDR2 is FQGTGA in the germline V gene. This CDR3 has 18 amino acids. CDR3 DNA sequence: TGTGCCAGCAGCTTAATCTGGACAGGGGAAGAAGTTGGACAGCCCCAGCATTTT. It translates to CASSLIWTGEEVGQPQHF.

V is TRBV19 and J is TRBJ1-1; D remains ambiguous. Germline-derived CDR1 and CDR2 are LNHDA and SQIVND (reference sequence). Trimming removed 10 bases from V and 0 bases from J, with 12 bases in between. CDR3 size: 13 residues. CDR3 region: CATRSSLNTEAFF. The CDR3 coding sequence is TGTGCCACCAGAAGCAGTCTGAACACTGAAGCTTTCTTT.

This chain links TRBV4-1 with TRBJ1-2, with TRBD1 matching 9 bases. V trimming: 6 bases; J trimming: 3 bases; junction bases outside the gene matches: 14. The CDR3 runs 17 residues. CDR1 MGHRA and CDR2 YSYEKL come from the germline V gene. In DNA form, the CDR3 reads TGCGCCAGCAGATCCCCAACAGGGGGCAAGGTCGACTATGGCTACACCTTC. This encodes CASRSPTGGKVDYGYTF.

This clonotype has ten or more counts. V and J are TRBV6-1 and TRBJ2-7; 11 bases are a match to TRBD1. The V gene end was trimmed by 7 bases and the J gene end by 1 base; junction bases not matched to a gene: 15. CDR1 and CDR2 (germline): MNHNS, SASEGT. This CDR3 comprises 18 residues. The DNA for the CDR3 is TGTGCCAGCACCCCAGCGACCCGGACAGGGGGCTTTTCCTACGAGCAGTACTTC. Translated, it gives CASTPATRTGGFSYEQYF.

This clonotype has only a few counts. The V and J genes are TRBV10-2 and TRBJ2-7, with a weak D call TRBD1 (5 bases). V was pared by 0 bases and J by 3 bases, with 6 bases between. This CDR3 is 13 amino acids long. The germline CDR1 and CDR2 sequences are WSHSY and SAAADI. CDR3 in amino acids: CASSESTGYEQYF. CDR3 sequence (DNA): TGCGCCAGCAGTGAGTCTACAGGCTACGAGCAGTACTTC.

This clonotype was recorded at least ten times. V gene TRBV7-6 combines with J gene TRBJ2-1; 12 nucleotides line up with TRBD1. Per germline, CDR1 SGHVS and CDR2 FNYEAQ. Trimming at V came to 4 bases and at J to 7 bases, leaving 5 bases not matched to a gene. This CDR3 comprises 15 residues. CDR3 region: CASSWGQGARNEQFF. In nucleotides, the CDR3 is TGTGCCAGCAGCTGGGGACAGGGGGCGCGGAATGAGCAGTTCTTC.

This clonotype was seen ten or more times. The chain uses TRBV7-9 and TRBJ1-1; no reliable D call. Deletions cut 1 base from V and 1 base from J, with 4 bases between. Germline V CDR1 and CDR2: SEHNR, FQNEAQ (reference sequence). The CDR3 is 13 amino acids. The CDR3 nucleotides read TGTGCCAGCAGCTTAGAACCGAACACTGAAGCTTTCTTT. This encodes CASSLEPNTEAFF. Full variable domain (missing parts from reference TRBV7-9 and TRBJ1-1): DTGVSQNPRHKITKRGQNVTFRCDPISEHNRLYWYRQTLGQGPEFLTYFQNEAQLEKSRLLSDRFSAERPKGSFSTLEIQRTEQGDSAMYLCASSLEPNTEAFFGQGTRLTVV.

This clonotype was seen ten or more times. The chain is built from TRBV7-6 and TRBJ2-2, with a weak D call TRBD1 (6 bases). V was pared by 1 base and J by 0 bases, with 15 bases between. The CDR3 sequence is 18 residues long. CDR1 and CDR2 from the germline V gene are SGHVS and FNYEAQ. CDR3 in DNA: TGTGCCAGCAGCTTAGGCCGTTTTGGGGGCGCGAACACCGGGGAGCTGTTTTTT. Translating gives CASSLGRFGGANTGELFF.

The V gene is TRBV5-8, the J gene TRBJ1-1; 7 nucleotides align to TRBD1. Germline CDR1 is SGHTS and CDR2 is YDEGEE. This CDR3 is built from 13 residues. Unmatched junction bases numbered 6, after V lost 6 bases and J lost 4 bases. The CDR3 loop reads CASTMTGPTEAFF. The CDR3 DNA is TGTGCCAGCACCATGACAGGGCCCACTGAAGCTTTCTTT. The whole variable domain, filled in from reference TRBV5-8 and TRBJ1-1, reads EAGVTQSPTHLIKTRGQQATLRCSPISGHTSVYWYQQALGLGLQFLLWYDEGEERNRGNFPPRFSGRQFPNYSSELNVNALELEDSALYLCASTMTGPTEAFFGQGTRLTVV.

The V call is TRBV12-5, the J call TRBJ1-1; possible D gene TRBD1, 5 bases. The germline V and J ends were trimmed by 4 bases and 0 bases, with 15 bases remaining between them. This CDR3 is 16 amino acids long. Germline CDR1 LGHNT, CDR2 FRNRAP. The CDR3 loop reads CASGSGTGVMNTEAFF. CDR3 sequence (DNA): TGTGCTAGTGGTTCTGGGACGGGGGTTATGAACACTGAAGCTTTCTTT.

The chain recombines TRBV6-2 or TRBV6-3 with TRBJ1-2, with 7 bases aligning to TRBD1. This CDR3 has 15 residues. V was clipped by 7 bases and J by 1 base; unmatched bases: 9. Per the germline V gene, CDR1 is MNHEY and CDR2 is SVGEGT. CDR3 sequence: CASTPTGVDNYGYTF. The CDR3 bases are TGTGCCAGCACTCCTACAGGGGTGGATAACTATGGCTACACCTTC.

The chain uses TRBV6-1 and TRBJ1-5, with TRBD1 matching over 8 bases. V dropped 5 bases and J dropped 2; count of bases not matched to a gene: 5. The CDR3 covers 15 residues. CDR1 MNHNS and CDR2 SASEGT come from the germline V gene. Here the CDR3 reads CASSPDRGGNQPQHF. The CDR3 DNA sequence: TGTGCCAGCAGTCCCGACAGGGGCGGCAATCAGCCCCAGCATTTT.